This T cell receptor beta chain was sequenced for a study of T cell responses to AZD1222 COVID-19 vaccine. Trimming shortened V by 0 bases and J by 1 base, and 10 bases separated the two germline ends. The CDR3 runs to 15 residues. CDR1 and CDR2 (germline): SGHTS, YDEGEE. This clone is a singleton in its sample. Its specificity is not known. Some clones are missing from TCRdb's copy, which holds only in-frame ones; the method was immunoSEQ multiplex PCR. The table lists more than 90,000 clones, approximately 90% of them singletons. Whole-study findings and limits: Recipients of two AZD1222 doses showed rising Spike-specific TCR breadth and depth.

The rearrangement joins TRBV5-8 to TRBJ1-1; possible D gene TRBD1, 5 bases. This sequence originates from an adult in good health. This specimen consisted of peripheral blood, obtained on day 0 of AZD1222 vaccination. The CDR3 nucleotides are TGTGCCAGCAGCTTGGTGAGCAGGGCGAACACTGAAGCTTTCTTT. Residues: CASSLVSRANTEAFF.